The 12 T cell receptor beta chains below all came from one sample that was sequenced in a study of regulatory T cells in long-lasting Graves disease. The time point: newly diagnosed GD, antithyroid drugs for less than 3 months. Preparation of the TCR library used RNA extracted from PBMCs. Arm-PCR with iRepertoire HTBI primers amplified the CDR3 regions for these TCR beta libraries. TCRdb re-derived calls from the multiplex PCR reads in MiXCR, one entry per CDR3 protein. There are roughly 360,000 distinct CDR3 sequences in the sample; about 11% occur only once, and under 20% lies in the top ten. This same sample was also part of a study on T cells in Graves' hyperthyroidism and ophthalmopathy.

The input for sequencing was peripheral blood mononuclear cells (PBMCs), taken at new diagnosis, from a patient treated with antithyroid drugs. The receptors originated from a young woman with Graves disease.

This clonotype has at least ten counts. The chain carries TRBV3-1 and TRBJ1-6; possible D gene TRBD1, 5 bases. Germline V CDR1 and CDR2: LGHDT, YNNKEL (reference sequence). Trimming pared 4 bases from V and 5 bases from J, leaving 9 bases between. The length of the CDR3 is 14 residues. CDR3 in DNA: TGTGCCAGCAGCCGGGACTGGGATAATTCACCCCTCCACTTT. Translation: CASSRDWDNSPLHF.

This chain connects TRBV7-3 to TRBJ2-1, with 8 bases fitting TRBD1. Germline lookup yields CDR1 SGHTA and CDR2 FQGTGA. The CDR3 runs 13 residues. J was trimmed by 6 bases and V by 5 bases; bases with no gene match: 3. CDR3 nucleotides: TGTGCCAGCAGCATCGACAGGGGCAATGAGCAGTTCTTC. Amino acids: CASSIDRGNEQFF. Looking up the rest from reference TRBV7-3 and TRBJ2-1 gives the full variable domain: GAGVSQTPSNKVTEKGKYVELRCDPISGHTALYWYRQSLGQGPEFLIYFQGTGAADDSGLPNDRFFAVRPEGSVSTLKIQRTERGDSAVYLCASSIDRGNEQFFGPGTRLTVL.

V is TRBV6-1 and J is TRBJ2-7; 7 positions match TRBD1. Per the germline V gene, CDR1 is MNHNS and CDR2 is SASEGT. The CDR3 is 14 amino acids. V was pared by 5 bases and J by 5 bases, with 9 bases of the junction left unmatched. CDR3 in DNA: TGTGCCAGCAGTACCCCCTTTGACAGGGACGAGCAGTACGTC. Protein: CASSTPFDRDEQYV.

Many counts were recorded for this clonotype. This chain uses TRBV7-6 with TRBJ1-1; no clear D gene. The ends were cut back, 5 bases at V and 5 bases at J, with 12 bases in the middle. This CDR3 contains 13 residues. Per germline, CDR1 SGHVS and CDR2 FNYEAQ. CDR3 residues: CASSPIWGTEAFF. In DNA, the CDR3 is TGTGCCAGCAGCCCGATTTGGGGAACTGAAGCTTTCTTT.

This clonotype was detected many times. Written as DNA, the CDR3 is TGTGCCAGCAGCTTAGGGGTCGAGGAGCCCCAGCATTTT. Protein: CASSLGVEEPQHF. The chain links TRBV7-9 to TRBJ1-5; D is uncertain. Germline V gene sequence: CDR1 SEHNR, CDR2 FQNEAQ (reference sequence). This CDR3 region has 13 residues. V lost 1 base and J 8 bases, leaving 9 bases between the germline ends.

In its sample, this clonotype was seen many times. V usage is TRBV28 and J usage is TRBJ2-1, with TRBD2 matching over 14 bases. Germline CDR1 MDHEN, CDR2 SYDVKM. The CDR3 sequence is 16 residues long. V lost 5 bases to trimming and J lost 9 bases; unmatched junction nucleotides: 9. The DNA for the CDR3 is TGTGCCAGCAGTGACGGGACTAGCGGGAGTCTAATTGAGCAGTTCTTC. This sequence encodes CASSDGTSGSLIEQFF.

At least ten counts were recorded for this clonotype. The rearrangement uses TRBV2 and TRBJ1-4; possible D gene TRBD1, 6 bases. Trimming took 8 bases from V and 8 from J, leaving 18 bases between them. This CDR3 has 14 amino acids. Germline assignment: CDR1 SNHLY and CDR2 FYNNEI. The CDR3 DNA sequence: TGTGCCAGCGGAGAGGGCCAGGGGTGGGAAAAACTGTTTTTT. Translation gives CASGEGQGWEKLFF. Drawing the rest from reference TRBV2 and TRBJ1-4, the complete variable domain is EPEVTQTPSHQVTQMGQEVILRCVPISNHLYFYWYRQILGQKVEFLVSFYNNEISEKSEIFDDQFSVERPDGSNFTLKIRSTKLEDSAMYFCASGEGQGWEKLFFGSGTQLSVL.

Many counts were recorded for this clonotype. The CDR3: CASSQGGEGNQPQHF. CDR3 nucleotides: TGTGCCAGCAGCCAGGGCGGGGAGGGCAATCAGCCCCAGCATTTT. The rearrangement uses TRBV3-1 and TRBJ1-5; D is undetermined. Germline assignment: CDR1 LGHDT and CDR2 YNNKEL (reference sequence). With 3 bases removed from V and 2 bases from J, the gap between germline ends came to 11 bases. This CDR3 comprises 15 residues.

This clonotype showed up many times. The rearrangement joins TRBV20-1 to TRBJ2-1; 7 bases align to TRBD2. J lost 8 bases, V lost 2 bases, and 9 bases had no gene match. Germline V gene data show CDR1 as DFQATT and CDR2 as SNEGSKA (reference sequence). CDR3 length: 14 residues. The CDR3 loop is CSARPMTSPDEQFF. The CDR3 coding sequence is TGCAGTGCTAGACCCATGACTAGCCCCGATGAGCAGTTCTTC.

This clonotype occurred many times. This sequence joins TRBV5-5 and TRBJ2-1; weak D call: TRBD1 (5 bases). Germline V gene data show CDR1 as SGHKS and CDR2 as YYEKEE (reference sequence). The CDR3 has 12 amino acids. Deletions cut 4 bases from V and 6 bases from J, with 8 bases between. CDR3 in amino acids: CASSTGTNEQFF. The CDR3 DNA follows: TGTGCCAGCAGCACAGGTACCAATGAGCAGTTCTTC.

Ten or more counts support this clonotype. The V gene is TRBV7-2, the J gene TRBJ2-3; 9 nucleotides align to TRBD2. Germline V gene lookup returns CDR1 SGHTA and CDR2 FQGNSA. Losses at the gene ends were 4 bases for V and 0 bases for J; bases not matched to a gene: 17. The CDR3 is made up of 20 amino acids. The CDR3 DNA reads TGTGCCAGCAGCTCTGCCTCCCCGGGACTAGCTCATCTTAGCACAGATACGCAGTATTTT. Amino acids: CASSSASPGLAHLSTDTQYF.

This clonotype was detected many times. V is TRBV18 and J is TRBJ1-1, with a tentative D call TRBD1 (6 bases). Germline V gene data show CDR1 as KGHSH and CDR2 as LQKENI. The length of the CDR3 is 17 residues. Trimming took off 3 bases at V and 3 bases at J, with 20 bases between the two ends. CDR3 in amino acids: CASSPSQGMYMHTEAFF. The CDR3 region has the DNA TGTGCCAGCTCACCCTCGCAGGGGATGTATATGCACACTGAAGCTTTCTTT.